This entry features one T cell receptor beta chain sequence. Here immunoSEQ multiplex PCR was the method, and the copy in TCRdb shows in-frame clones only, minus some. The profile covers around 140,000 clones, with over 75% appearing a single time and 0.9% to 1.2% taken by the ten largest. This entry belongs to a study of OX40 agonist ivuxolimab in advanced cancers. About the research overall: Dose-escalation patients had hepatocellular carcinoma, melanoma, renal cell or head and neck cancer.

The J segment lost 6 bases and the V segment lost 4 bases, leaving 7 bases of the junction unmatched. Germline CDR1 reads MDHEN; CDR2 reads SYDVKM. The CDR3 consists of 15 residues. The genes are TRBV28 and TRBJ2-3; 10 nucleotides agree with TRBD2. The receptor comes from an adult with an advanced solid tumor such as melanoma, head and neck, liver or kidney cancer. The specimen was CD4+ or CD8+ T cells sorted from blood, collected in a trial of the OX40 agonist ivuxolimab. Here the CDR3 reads CASSSLAGDFDTQYF. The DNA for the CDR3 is TGTGCCAGCAGTTCCCTAGCGGGAGACTTTGATACGCAGTATTTT.